This T cell receptor (beta chain) was profiled in a study of T cell changes during pregnancy in multiple sclerosis. Here immunoSEQ multiplex PCR was the method, and the copy in TCRdb shows in-frame clones only, minus some. The sample shows fewer than 110,000 clones, roughly nine tenths of them seen only once. The TCR originated in a female donor with multiple sclerosis, enrolled in a pregnancy study. The sequencing used peripheral blood, collected after pregnancy.

CDR3 loop: CASRDRGGQPQHF. Written as DNA, the CDR3 is TGTGCCAGTCGGGACAGGGGAGGTCAGCCCCAGCATTTT. This chain links TRBV19 with TRBJ1-5; 10 nucleotides align to TRBD1. CDR1 and CDR2 from the germline V gene are LNHDA and SQIVND (reference sequence). This CDR3 contains 13 residues. V lost 8 bases and J lost 6; bases outside the gene matches: 4.